These 25 T cell receptor beta chains came from one sample sequenced in a study of PD-L1 blockade in urothelial cancer. Clones were read by immunoSEQ multiplex PCR, and TCRdb kept only the in-frame ones, dropping some. Here the sample spans 50,000 to 55,000 clones, approximately 80% being singletons. Time point noted: pretreatment peripheral blood. The sequences come from PBMCs, collected around atezolizumab (anti-PD-L1) treatment. The receptors originated from a man between 45 and 60 years old with urothelial cancer.

This chain links TRBV14 with TRBJ2-5, with D perhaps matching TRBD1 (5 bases). This CDR3 spans 14 amino acids. Germline assignment: CDR1 SGHDN and CDR2 FVKESK. The V end lost 4 bases, the J end lost 5 bases, and 14 bases lay between the germline ends. The CDR3 nucleotides are TGTGCCAGCAGCCCGGACATCTACGGGGAGACCCAGTACTTC. Translating it yields CASSPDIYGETQYF.

The rearrangement links TRBV6-5 to TRBJ2-7; D unclear. The V end was cut by 2 bases, the J end by 3 bases, with 17 bases between. In germline, CDR1 is MNHEY, CDR2 SVGAGI. The CDR3 consists of 16 residues. The CDR3 is CASSYHPSVHLYEQYF. The CDR3 nucleotides read TGTGCCAGCAGTTACCATCCCTCAGTGCACCTCTACGAGCAGTACTTC.

The V call is TRBV6-1, the J call TRBJ1-5; unclear D gene. V lost 1 base and J 1 base, leaving 8 bases between the germline ends. The CDR3 has 15 residues. Germline CDR1 reads MNHNS; CDR2 reads SASEGT. CDR3 sequence reads: CASSEVYGSNQPQHF. CDR3 sequence (DNA): TGTGCCAGCAGTGAAGTTTACGGGAGCAATCAGCCCCAGCATTTT.

J is TRBJ1-4 and V is TRBV7-9; 11 bases are a match to TRBD1. The CDR3 consists of 17 residues. CDR1 SEHNR and CDR2 FQNEAQ come from the germline V gene (reference sequence). With 1 base clipped from V and 1 base from J, the junction kept 2 bases outside the gene matches. The CDR3 is CASSLEDRGQTNEKLFF. The CDR3 DNA is TGTGCCAGCAGCTTAGAGGACAGGGGGCAAACTAATGAAAAACTGTTTTTT.

The rearrangement links TRBV5-1 to TRBJ2-3, with D maybe TRBD2 (7 bases). Trimming removed 4 bases from V and 5 bases from J, with 20 bases in between. CDR3 size: 16 residues. CDR1 is SGHRS, CDR2 YFSETQ, per germline. The CDR3 here is CASSPTGRGGGDTQYF. The CDR3 DNA follows: TGCGCCAGCAGCCCGACAGGAAGGGGGGGCGGAGATACGCAGTATTTT.

This clone has a handful of counts. The chain recombines TRBV7-8 with TRBJ2-1, with TRBD2 as a possible D gene (6 bases). Trimming removed 1 base from V and 6 bases from J, with 10 bases in between. The CDR3 runs to 14 residues. The germline gives CDR1 SGHVS, CDR2 FQNEAQ. Written as DNA, the CDR3 is TGTGCCAGCAGCTTAGGGAGGGCGGTCAATGAGCAGTTCTTC. Its translation is CASSLGRAVNEQFF. Full variable domain (remainder filled in from reference TRBV7-8 and TRBJ2-1): GAGVSQSPRYKVAKRGQDVALRCDPISGHVSLFWYQQALGQGPEFLTYFQNEAQLDKSGLPSDRFFAERPEGSVSTLKIQRTQQEDSAVYLCASSLGRAVNEQFFGPGTRLTVL.

The chain employs TRBV5-1 and TRBJ2-7; the D gene is possibly TRBD1 (6 bases). The length of the CDR3 is 11 residues. Trimming shortened V by 4 bases and J by 9 bases, and 11 bases separated the two germline ends. Per germline, CDR1 SGHRS and CDR2 YFSETQ. The CDR3 spells CASSLTGAQYF. Here the CDR3 DNA reads TGCGCCAGCAGCCTGACAGGAGCGCAGTACTTC.

The rearrangement uses TRBV18 and TRBJ2-1; TRBD2 matches at 7 bases. V shed 2 bases and J 4 bases; nucleotides not matched to a gene: 5. This CDR3 region has 15 residues. The germline gives CDR1 KGHSH, CDR2 LQKENI. The CDR3 DNA follows: TGTGCCAGCTCACCAAGCGGGGTGAAATACAATGAGCAGTTCTTC. It codes for CASSPSGVKYNEQFF.

V and J are TRBV15 and TRBJ2-5; possibly TRBD2 for D (5 bases). Trimming left V 1 base short and J 4 bases short, with 16 bases between. This CDR3 comprises 16 residues. Germline values: CDR1 LNHNV, CDR2 YYDKDF (reference sequence). The CDR3 sequence: CATSRVPLGAVETQYF. CDR3 DNA sequence: TGTGCCACCAGCAGAGTTCCACTAGGTGCAGTAGAGACCCAGTACTTC.

This chain connects TRBV14 to TRBJ1-1; the match to TRBD1 covers 8 bases. This CDR3 comprises 15 residues. The germline V gene has CDR1 SGHDN and CDR2 FVKESK. The V and J ends lost 2 bases and 0 bases, in that order; junction bases with no gene match: 2. The chain's CDR3 is CASSQRTGLNTEAFF. CDR3 DNA sequence: TGTGCCAGCAGCCAACGGACAGGGCTGAACACTGAAGCTTTCTTT. The full variable domain, with the rest looked up from reference TRBV14 and TRBJ1-1, is EAGVTQFPSHSVIEKGQTVTLRCDPISGHDNLYWYRRVMGKEIKFLLHFVKESKQDESGMPNNRFLAERTGGTYSTLKVQPAELEDSGVYFCASSQRTGLNTEAFFGQGTRLTVV.

The DNA for the CDR3 is TGTGCCAGCAGTTCCCGGACAGCTACGTATGGCTACACCTTC. The encoded protein is CASSSRTATYGYTF. This chain joins TRBV27 and TRBJ1-2; D may be TRBD1 (6 bases). Trimming shortened V by 4 bases and J by 5 bases, and 14 bases separated the two germline ends. This CDR3 comprises 14 residues. Germline values: CDR1 MNHEY, CDR2 SMNVEV (reference sequence).

J is TRBJ2-1 and V is TRBV30, with 15 nucleotides matching TRBD2. CDR3 length: 19 residues. V shed 0 bases, J shed 0 bases, and the junction held 6 bases outside the gene matches. Germline V gene sequence: CDR1 GTSNPN, CDR2 SVGIG (reference sequence). CDR3 loop: CAWSVGLAGGSSSYNEQFF. DNA of the CDR3: TGTGCCTGGAGTGTAGGACTAGCGGGGGGGTCAAGCTCCTACAATGAGCAGTTCTTC.

The rearrangement joins TRBV2 to TRBJ2-2; 13 nucleotides match TRBD2. V gave up 5 bases and J gave up 7 bases; unmatched junction bases: 7. This CDR3 contains 16 residues. Germline V gene data show CDR1 as SNHLY and CDR2 as FYNNEI. DNA for the CDR3: TGTGCCAGCAGTAGGACTAGCGGGAGACAGGGCGGGGAGCTGTTTTTT. Translating it yields CASSRTSGRQGGELFF. Based on the CDR3 plus reference TRBV2 and TRBJ2-2, the full variable domain is EPEVTQTPSHQVTQMGQEVILRCVPISNHLYFYWYRQILGQKVEFLVSFYNNEISEKSEIFDDQFSVERPDGSNFTLKIRSTKLEDSAMYFCASSRTSGRQGGELFFGEGSRLTVL.

V is TRBV11-2 and J is TRBJ2-7, with 9 bases lining up with TRBD2. Germline CDR1 and CDR2: SGHAT and FQNNGV. With V trimmed by 5 bases and J by 2 bases, 7 bases remained unmatched. CDR3 length: 15 amino acids. The CDR3: CASSLTSGNPYEQYF. In DNA form, the CDR3 reads TGTGCCAGCAGCCTGACTAGCGGAAATCCCTACGAGCAGTACTTC. Supplemented by reference TRBV11-2 and TRBJ2-7, the full variable domain reads EAGVAQSPRYKIIEKRQSVAFWCNPISGHATLYWYQQILGQGPKLLIQFQNNGVVDDSQLPKDRFSAERLKGVDSTLKIQPAKLEDSAVYLCASSLTSGNPYEQYFGPGTRLTVT.

The sample holds many counts of this clone. V usage is TRBV7-9 and J usage is TRBJ2-1; D not certain. The CDR3 contains 12 residues. V dropped 2 bases and J dropped 8 bases, with 7 bases sitting between them. The germline V gene encodes CDR1 SEHNR and CDR2 FQNEAQ (reference sequence). DNA for the CDR3: TGTGCCAGCAGCTTAAGAGGTGATGAGCAGTTCTTC. This gives the protein CASSLRGDEQFF.

The V gene is TRBV11-2, the J gene TRBJ2-3, with D perhaps matching TRBD2 (6 bases). V lost 5 bases and J lost 4, with 13 bases in between. The CDR3 has 14 residues. Looked up from germline, CDR1 is SGHAT and CDR2 is FQNNGV. The CDR3 is CASSTYLAADTQYF. The CDR3 DNA sequence: TGTGCCAGCAGCACCTACTTAGCGGCAGATACGCAGTATTTT.

This sequence joins TRBV12-5 and TRBJ1-5; D unresolved. Between the trimmed V and J ends, which lost 0 bases and 2 bases, there was a span of 11 bases. CDR3 length equals 16 residues. The germline V gene has CDR1 LGHNT and CDR2 FRNRAP. The CDR3 reads CASGLVLPGGNQPQHF. The CDR3 DNA sequence: TGTGCTAGTGGTTTGGTACTCCCGGGAGGCAATCAGCCCCAGCATTTT.

The chain has TRBV27 and TRBJ2-1; 12 bases fit TRBD2. J gave up 6 bases and V 4 bases, and 10 bases lay outside the gene matches. This CDR3 is 17 amino acids long. Germline V lookup: CDR1 MNHEY, CDR2 SMNVEV (reference sequence). The CDR3 DNA reads as TGTGCCAGCAGTTCCTCGACTAGCGGGAGTTTGGTCAATGAGCAGTTCTTC. It specifies CASSSSTSGSLVNEQFF.

The chain is built from TRBV30 and TRBJ2-7, with 7 bases identical to TRBD2. With V trimmed by 5 bases and J by 5 bases, 9 bases remained unmatched. Germline-derived CDR1 and CDR2 are GTSNPN and SVGIG (reference sequence). CDR3 length: 13 residues. DNA of the CDR3: TGTGCCTGGGTGTCTCGCGGGAGCCACGAGCAGTACTTC. Its translation: CAWVSRGSHEQYF.

This chain joins TRBV5-1 and TRBJ2-5; 10 bases fit TRBD1. The trim removed 1 base at V and 5 bases at J, leaving 8 bases unmatched. The V gene's germline CDR1 is SGHRS and CDR2 YFSETQ. The length of the CDR3 is 16 residues. The CDR3 nucleotides are TGCGCCAGCAGCTTGCAGCCGACAGGGGGCTTTGAGACCCAGTACTTC. It yields the protein CASSLQPTGGFETQYF.

V and J are TRBV28 and TRBJ1-2, with 8 bases aligning to TRBD1. Germline assignment: CDR1 MDHEN and CDR2 SYDVKM. The junction had 7 bases not matched to a gene; V was cut back by 1 base and J by 6 bases. The CDR3 sequence is 15 residues long. CDR3: CASSLSSRTGHGYTF. The CDR3, as DNA: TGTGCCAGCAGTTTATCATCCCGGACAGGGCATGGCTACACCTTC.

This rearrangement joins TRBV18 to TRBJ2-1; the D is unclear. The CDR3 consists of 14 residues. Germline loops: CDR1 KGHSH, CDR2 LQKENI. Trimming pared 3 bases from V and 9 bases from J, leaving 15 bases between. This chain's CDR3 is CASSPVLKSGEQFF. CDR3 nucleotides: TGTGCCAGCTCACCCGTCCTGAAATCGGGTGAGCAGTTCTTC.

This rearrangement joins TRBV2 to TRBJ1-2, with 7 bases identical to TRBD1. This CDR3 comprises 18 residues. V dropped 5 bases and J dropped 0; count of bases not matched to a gene: 15. Looked up from germline, CDR1 is SNHLY and CDR2 is FYNNEI. For the CDR3, the DNA is TGTGCCAGCAGTTTACCCAGGGACAGTCCTACGACTAACTATGGCTACACCTTC. Its protein is CASSLPRDSPTTNYGYTF.

The CDR3 region has the DNA TGTGCCACCAAAGGGAACAGGGGGCGTGAAAAACTGTTTTTT. It specifies CATKGNRGREKLFF. The rearrangement joins TRBV15 to TRBJ1-4; 9 bases map to TRBD1. The trim removed 7 bases at V and 7 bases at J, leaving 7 bases unmatched. This CDR3 spans 14 amino acids. Per the germline V gene, CDR1 is LNHNV and CDR2 is YYDKDF (reference sequence).

The chain recombines TRBV19 with TRBJ2-3; weak D call: TRBD2 (6 bases). The CDR3 sequence is 16 residues long. Trimming took off 4 bases at V and 8 bases at J, with 22 bases between the two ends. The V gene's germline CDR1 is LNHDA and CDR2 SQIVND (reference sequence). CDR3 DNA sequence: TGTGCCAGTAGTAATCCGGGAGCCTCGCAGTCGGTTACGCAGTATTTT. Amino acid sequence: CASSNPGASQSVTQYF.